This entry is about one TCR beta chain. These data are taken from a study of shared T cell receptors in the human thymus. Assay used: immunoSEQ multiplex PCR; TCRdb lists only in-frame clones, some missing. The table records 550,000 to 800,000 clones, roughly 88% of them present only once. The CDR3 consists of 15 residues. CDR1 is LGHNA, CDR2 YSLEER, per germline. V was clipped by 0 bases and J by 5 bases, with 14 bases between them. The sample was also linked to a second study, of human thymus T cells.

The clonotype comes from a girl under three years old with a congenital heart defect. The chain recombines TRBV4-3 with TRBJ2-7, with a possible D match to TRBD2 (6 bases). Material for sequencing was thymocytes. CDR3 in amino acids: CASSQDLGGENEQYF. CDR3 sequence (DNA): TGCGCCAGCAGCCAAGATCTGGGCGGGGAGAACGAGCAGTACTTC.